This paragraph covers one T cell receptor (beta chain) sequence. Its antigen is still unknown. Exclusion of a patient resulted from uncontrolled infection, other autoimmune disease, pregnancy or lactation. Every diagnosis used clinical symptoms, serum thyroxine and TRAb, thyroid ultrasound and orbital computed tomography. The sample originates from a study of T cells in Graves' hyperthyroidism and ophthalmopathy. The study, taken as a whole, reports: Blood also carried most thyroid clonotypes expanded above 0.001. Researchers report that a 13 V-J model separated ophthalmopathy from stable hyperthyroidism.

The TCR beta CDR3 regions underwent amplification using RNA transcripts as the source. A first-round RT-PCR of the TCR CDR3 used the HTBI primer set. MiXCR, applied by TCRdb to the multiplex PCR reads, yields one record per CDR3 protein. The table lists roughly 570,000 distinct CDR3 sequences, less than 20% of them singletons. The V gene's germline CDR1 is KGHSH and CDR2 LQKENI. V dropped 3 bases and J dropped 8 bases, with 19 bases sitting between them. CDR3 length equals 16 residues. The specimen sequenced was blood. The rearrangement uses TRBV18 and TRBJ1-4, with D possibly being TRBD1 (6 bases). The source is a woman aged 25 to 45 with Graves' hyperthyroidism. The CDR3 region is CASSPPQGAVFEKLFF. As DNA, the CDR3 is TGTGCCAGCTCACCCCCACAGGGAGCGGTTTTCGAAAAACTGTTTTTT.